This T cell receptor beta chain was captured in a study of Graves' ophthalmopathy and Graves' hyperthyroidism. Findings and caveats of the study: Ophthalmopathy progression was predicted by the model at 55% to 71% sensitivity and approximately 72% specificity. Blood also harbored most expanded thyroid clonotypes above 0.001 frequency.

RNA transcripts served as template for amplifying TCR beta CDR3 sequences. First-round RT-PCR used HTBI primers; second-round multiplex PCR followed. TCRdb processed the multiplex PCR reads anew with MiXCR; each CDR3 protein has one entry. This table has over a million distinct CDR3 sequences, roughly 35% appearing once. The diagnosis combined clinical symptoms, thyroxine, TRAb, thyroid ultrasound and orbital computed tomography scans. The length of the CDR3 is 13 residues. CDR1 SQVTM and CDR2 ANQGSEA come from the germline V gene. V dropped 2 bases and J dropped 0 bases, with 6 bases sitting between them. A word on this clonotype: As yet, its antigen is unknown.

Specimen: peripheral blood or thyroid tissue (not recorded which). The TCR comes from an adult man with Graves' hyperthyroidism. The chain joins TRBV29-1 to TRBJ2-3; D gene uncertain. The CDR3 sequence is CSVERDSTDTQYF. CDR3 sequence (DNA): TGCAGCGTTGAAAGAGACAGCACAGATACGCAGTATTTT.